This section outlines one T cell receptor beta chain sequence together with its context. The sample originates from a study of cytomegalovirus exposure and HLA in healthy donors. 13 Jbeta primers and 60 Vbeta primers were used for the PCR. Per the original methods: The count from a later analysis was 79 million or so unique TCR beta chains, some 12 million of them shared. The data were produced by immunoSEQ multiplex PCR, yet TCRdb's version contains in-frame clones alone and is incomplete. V and J calls and clone size come straight from that table; D and trimming were deduced from the DNA. In total, the table holds around 40,000 clones. The germline V gene has CDR1 MNHEY and CDR2 SVGAGI. The length of the CDR3 is 15 residues.

Sequencing was carried out using PBMCs. This sequence joins TRBV6-5 and TRBJ2-5; 7 bases fit TRBD2. Gene TRBJ2-7 matches the end of the DNA better, so the J call may be wrong. This TCR derives from a man in his forties in good health and CMV-seropositive. CDR3 sequence (DNA): TGTGCCAGCAGTCCCTCGCTAGCGGTAGGAACCGAGCAGTACTTC. Its translation is CASSPSLAVGTEQYF.